This TCR beta chain was recorded in a study of OX40 agonist ivuxolimab in advanced cancers. Study overall: All patients had ivuxolimab intravenously every 2 weeks at 0.01 to 10 mg/kg.

The germline V and J ends were trimmed by 5 bases and 7 bases, with 15 bases remaining between them. Per the germline V gene, CDR1 is SGHTA and CDR2 is FQGTGA. The CDR3 contains 14 residues. Autoimmune disease history or systemic immunosuppression led to patient exclusion. Collection of blood occurred at baseline, at cycle 4 day 1, and at cycle 7 day 1. The table came from immunoSEQ multiplex PCR; TCRdb's copy has only in-frame clones and leaves some out. The sample gives around 140,000 clones, approximately 90% of which show up once; 1.1% is in the top ten. Study outcomes and limitations: Expanded clones tended on average to be more numerous among CD8+ T cells than CD4+.

A word on this clone: Its target is unknown.

This receptor was identified in an adult with an advanced solid tumor such as melanoma, head and neck, liver or kidney cancer. Sequencing was performed on CD4+ or CD8+ T cells sorted from blood, taken in a trial of the OX40 agonist ivuxolimab. The chain employs TRBV7-3 and TRBJ2-1; possibly TRBD2 for D (6 bases). CDR3 nucleotides: TGTGCCAGCAGCGCCCTCGGGACTCTTAATGAGCAGTTCTTC. Its protein is CASSALGTLNEQFF.